The next 27 T cell receptor beta chains were all read from a single sample in a study of spatial heterogeneity in lung cancer. Time point of the sample: sample taken at primary tumor resection. Antigen specificity for these receptors is unknown. Findings and caveats of the study: Counts of expanded alpha and beta TCRs within tumors tracked the tumor nonsynonymous mutation count.

TCRdb processed the 5' RACE reads anew with MiXCR; each CDR3 protein has one entry. This sample carries 1,200 or so distinct CDR3 sequences, nearly 30% of them seen once, and the ten largest clones take 20% to 25%. This specimen consisted of lung tumor tissue, obtained at surgery. These receptors were obtained from a male donor with early-stage non-small cell lung cancer.

This clonotype qualifies as medium-sized. V is TRBV3-1 and J is TRBJ2-5; 8 nucleotides line up with TRBD1. Germline V gene data show CDR1 as LGHDT and CDR2 as YNNKEL (reference sequence). The CDR3 sequence is 16 residues long. V lost 1 base to trimming and J lost 5 bases; unmatched junction nucleotides: 9. For the CDR3, the DNA is TGTGCCAGCAGCCAAGGTTTCGGACAGGGAGGCGAGACCCAGTACTTC. Encoded protein: CASSQGFGQGGETQYF.

This clonotype was counted between two and nine times. The chain uses TRBV19 and TRBJ1-1; no reliable D call. V lost 5 bases and J lost 2, with 9 bases in between. Germline loops: CDR1 LNHDA, CDR2 SQIVND (reference sequence). The CDR3 is 13 residues long. CDR3 loop: CASSASRNTEAFF. For the CDR3, the DNA is TGTGCCAGTAGTGCCTCAAGAAACACTGAAGCTTTCTTT.

The rearrangement joins TRBV29-1 to TRBJ1-1, with TRBD1 as a possible D gene (5 bases). Trimming left V 6 bases short and J 10 bases short, with 15 bases between. Per germline, CDR1 SQVTM and CDR2 ANQGSEA. The CDR3 consists of 11 residues. The CDR3 DNA reads TGCAGCGTCCAGGGTCTGGGGGGAGCTTTCTTT. Encoded protein: CSVQGLGGAFF.

CDR3 in amino acids: CASSAWGRYQETQYF. CDR3 coding DNA: TGTGCCAGCAGCGCCTGGGGCCGGTACCAAGAGACCCAGTACTTC. The rearrangement joins TRBV2 to TRBJ2-5, with a possible D match to TRBD1 (5 bases). The CDR3 sequence is 15 residues long. The V gene lost 6 bases and the J gene lost 0 bases, with 14 bases spanning the gap. CDR1 is SNHLY and CDR2 is FYNNEI in the germline V gene.

This clonotype was observed a handful of times. This sequence joins TRBV12-3 or TRBV12-4 and TRBJ2-7, with D perhaps matching TRBD2 (6 bases). Trimming stripped 4 bases from V and 6 bases from J, with 16 bases between. The CDR3 spans 14 residues. This chain's CDR3 is CASSSAGTVGEQYF. Written as DNA, the CDR3 is TGTGCCAGCAGTTCTGCCGGGACTGTAGGCGAGCAGTACTTC.

The CDR3 nucleotides read TGTGCCAGCACCGGGGACAGGGGGCTGGGTGAAGCTTTCTTT. This codes for CASTGDRGLGEAFF. V is TRBV6-5 and J is TRBJ1-1; 12 bases agree with TRBD1. The V gene end was trimmed by 7 bases and the J gene end by 7 bases; junction bases not matched to a gene: 7. The CDR3 runs to 14 residues. Germline V lookup: CDR1 MNHEY, CDR2 SVGAGI.

By its share, this clonotype is large. The J gene is TRBJ1-1, the V gene TRBV5-4, with D possibly matching TRBD1 (6 bases). The germline gives CDR1 SGHNT, CDR2 YYREEE (reference sequence). The CDR3 extends over 14 amino acids. Trimming stripped 5 bases from V and 1 base from J, with 12 bases between. CDR3: CASSYPTGNTEAFF. The DNA for the CDR3 is TGTGCCAGCAGTTACCCGACAGGGAACACTGAAGCTTTCTTT. The full variable domain, rest sourced from reference TRBV5-4 and TRBJ1-1, is ETGVTQSPTHLIKTRGQQVTLRCSSQSGHNTVSWYQQALGQGPQFIFQYYREEENGRGNFPPRFSGLQFPNYSSELNVNALELDDSALYLCASSYPTGNTEAFFGQGTRLTVV.

This clonotype appeared a few times. The chain combines TRBV20-1 with TRBJ1-2; no clear D. Looked up from germline, CDR1 is DFQATT and CDR2 is SNEGSKA (reference sequence). The CDR3 covers 15 residues. With 5 bases removed from V and 8 bases from J, the gap between germline ends came to 24 bases. CDR3 in DNA: TGCAGTGCTTTCCCTATTTCGACTGGTCCTTCGGGCTACACCTTC. Translated, it gives CSAFPISTGPSGYTF.

This clonotype is classed as large (0.1 to 1%). The rearrangement uses TRBV28 and TRBJ2-2; D is uncertain. The germline CDR1 and CDR2 sequences are MDHEN and SYDVKM. This CDR3 contains 16 residues. Trimming removed 8 bases from V and 4 bases from J, with 20 bases in between. DNA for the CDR3: TGTGCCAGCTTCTCGACCCGGAACACCTTCACCGGGGAGCTGTTTTTT. Its protein is CASFSTRNTFTGELFF.

The V and J genes are TRBV6-2 or TRBV6-3 and TRBJ1-2, with 9 bases aligning to TRBD1. The germline gives CDR1 MNHEY, CDR2 SVGEGT. This CDR3 region has 12 residues. J lost 8 bases, V lost 10 bases, and 8 bases had no gene match. The CDR3: CAIWTGDGGYTF. For the CDR3, the DNA is TGTGCCATCTGGACAGGGGACGGCGGCTACACCTTC.

In this sample, this clonotype is large (0.1 to 1%). The chain recombines TRBV24-1 with TRBJ2-1; the D gene is possibly TRBD2 (7 bases). Germline CDR1 is KGHDR and CDR2 is SFDVKD. The ends were cut back, 1 base at V and 0 bases at J, with 9 bases in the middle. The CDR3 covers 16 residues. The CDR3 bases are TGTGCCACCAGTGATTTACGGGGGGCCTCCTACAATGAGCAGTTCTTC. This translates into CATSDLRGASYNEQFF.

The sample holds a few counts of this clonotype. The chain carries TRBV29-1 and TRBJ2-2; D unclear. Trimming took 4 bases from V and 4 from J, leaving 10 bases between them. In germline, CDR1 is SQVTM, CDR2 ANQGSEA. This CDR3 contains 13 residues. CDR3 nucleotide sequence: TGCAGCGTTGGCGCCGACGGCACCGGGGAGCTGTTTTTT. It is translated as CSVGADGTGELFF.

The genes are TRBV3-1 and TRBJ1-4; D remains unclear. The germline V gene has CDR1 LGHDT and CDR2 YNNKEL (reference sequence). The CDR3 has 12 residues. Trimming cost V 0 bases and J 13 bases, with 9 bases left between them. The CDR3 coding sequence is TGTGCCAGCAGCCAAGAGGGGTCGGGACTGTTTTTT. Its protein product is CASSQEGSGLFF. Looking up the rest from reference TRBV3-1 and TRBJ1-4 gives the full variable domain: DTAVSQTPKYLVTQMGNDKSIKCEQNLGHDTMYWYKQDSKKFLKIMFSYNNKELIINETVPNRFSPKSPDKAHLNLHINSLELGDSAVYFCASSQEGSGLFFGSGTQLSVL.

This clonotype is medium-sized (0.01 to 0.1%). The V and J genes are TRBV7-2 and TRBJ2-1; D is possibly TRBD1 (8 bases). Trimming took 6 bases from V and 9 from J, leaving 30 bases between them. Germline V CDR1 and CDR2: SGHTA, FQGNSA. The CDR3 sequence is 18 residues long. The CDR3 bases are TGTGCCAGCAGACGCACCCGGGGGGCGGGACAGGCAGCTCGTGAGCAGTTCTTC. Translating it yields CASRRTRGAGQAAREQFF.

The rearrangement uses TRBV5-1 and TRBJ2-3; 10 bases are shared with TRBD2. Looked up from germline, CDR1 is SGHRS and CDR2 is YFSETQ. The CDR3 sequence is 15 residues long. V shed 4 bases and J 4 bases; nucleotides not matched to a gene: 6. In DNA form, the CDR3 reads TGCGCCAGCAGCGATTCCGGGACTAGCGCAGATACGCAGTATTTT. Amino acid sequence: CASSDSGTSADTQYF.

The chain is built from TRBV9 and TRBJ2-1; D might be TRBD1 or TRBD2, each matching 6 bases. V dropped 4 bases and J dropped 7 bases, with 15 bases sitting between them. This CDR3 has 14 residues. Germline values: CDR1 SGDLS, CDR2 YYNGEE. For the CDR3, the DNA is TGTGCCAGCAGCCCTCGGGGGCAGTTTAATGAGCAGTTCTTC. The encoded protein is CASSPRGQFNEQFF.

This clonotype was counted a few times. The chain links TRBV7-2 to TRBJ1-1, with D perhaps matching TRBD1 (5 bases). The germline CDR1 and CDR2 sequences are SGHTA and FQGNSA. The ends were cut back, 3 bases at V and 4 bases at J, with 12 bases in the middle. The CDR3 has 14 residues. Here the CDR3 DNA reads TGTGCCAGCAGCTTCGGGGGTGGTGGCACTGAAGCTTTCTTT. Translation gives CASSFGGGGTEAFF.

By its share, this clonotype is medium-sized (0.01 to 0.1%). This chain uses TRBV27 with TRBJ2-1; no reliable D call. Germline-derived CDR1 and CDR2 are MNHEY and SMNVEV (reference sequence). V was trimmed by 6 bases and J by 4 bases, leaving 25 bases between them. The CDR3 has 18 amino acids. The CDR3 DNA reads as TGTGCCAGCAGCTTAACAACTCCTGGGTCGGTGGGATACAATGAGCAGTTCTTC. Translated, it gives CASSLTTPGSVGYNEQFF.

By sample share, this clonotype is large. This sequence joins TRBV7-2 and TRBJ2-7; possibly TRBD1 for D (5 bases). In germline, CDR1 is SGHTA, CDR2 FQGNSA. There are 14 residues in the CDR3. V shed 1 base and J shed 6 bases, with 13 bases lying between them. DNA of the CDR3: TGTGCCAGCAGCTTAGATCCAGGGTTTGGCGAGCAGTACTTC. Translating gives CASSLDPGFGEQYF.

For this clonotype: A junction boundary mismatches the germline segment, possibly from a read error. The chain employs TRBV7-9 and TRBJ2-5; 7 bases fit TRBD2. The germline gives CDR1 SEHNR, CDR2 FQNEAQ (reference sequence). The CDR3 sequence is 13 residues long. CDR3: CASSPGLEETQYF. In nucleotides, the CDR3 is TGCGCCAGCAGCCCCGGACTAGAAGAGACCCAGTACTTC.

The chain recombines TRBV3-1 with TRBJ1-5, with D perhaps TRBD1 (5 bases). V gave up 1 base and J gave up 0 bases, with 7 bases separating them. The CDR3 spans 15 residues. The germline gives CDR1 LGHDT, CDR2 YNNKEL (reference sequence). The CDR3 DNA reads as TGTGCCAGCAGCCAAGTTGGGGGTAGCAATCAGCCCCAGCATTTT. Translation gives CASSQVGGSNQPQHF. The variable domain in full, with the rest retrieved from reference TRBV3-1 and TRBJ1-5, is DTAVSQTPKYLVTQMGNDKSIKCEQNLGHDTMYWYKQDSKKFLKIMFSYNNKELIINETVPNRFSPKSPDKAHLNLHINSLELGDSAVYFCASSQVGGSNQPQHFGDGTRLSIL.

The chain recombines TRBV7-6 with TRBJ2-3, with D maybe TRBD2 (6 bases). Germline CDR1 reads SGHVS; CDR2 reads FNYEAQ. The CDR3 spans 16 residues. The V end lost 5 bases, the J end lost 3 bases, and 18 bases lay between the germline ends. CDR3 sequence (DNA): TGTGCCAGCAGCCCCGGACTACTGCAGGCGACAGATACGCAGTATTTT. Translated: CASSPGLLQATDTQYF.

Relative to its sample, this clonotype is large. The CDR3 DNA reads as TGTGCCAGCATAAGAGACGAAGATTGGGGCACAGATACGCAGTATTTT. It codes for CASIRDEDWGTDTQYF. The chain recombines TRBV2 with TRBJ2-3; D gene uncertain. The CDR3 runs 16 residues. Germline CDR1 SNHLY, CDR2 FYNNEI. V gave up 7 bases and J gave up 1 base, with 18 bases separating them.

This chain joins TRBV12-3 or TRBV12-4 and TRBJ1-1, with D perhaps TRBD1 (6 bases). V was clipped by 6 bases and J by 4 bases, with 12 bases between them. The CDR3 spans 13 residues. The CDR3 here is CASSQGQSTEAFF. The CDR3 DNA reads as TGTGCCAGCAGCCAGGGACAAAGCACTGAAGCTTTCTTT.

This clonotype was counted between two and nine times. This rearrangement joins TRBV7-2 to TRBJ1-5, with D hard to call. The V end lost 3 bases, the J end lost 4 bases, and 10 bases lay between the germline ends. Germline V gene lookup returns CDR1 SGHTA and CDR2 FQGNSA. This CDR3 spans 14 amino acids. The CDR3 nucleotides are TGTGCCAGCAGCTTCAGGTTGAAGAATCAGCCCCAGCATTTT. It specifies CASSFRLKNQPQHF.

The rearrangement joins TRBV6-2 or TRBV6-3 to TRBJ2-1; 7 bases line up with TRBD2. The CDR3 runs 17 residues. Germline CDR1 reads MNHEY; CDR2 reads SVGEGT. With 7 bases clipped from V and 7 bases from J, the junction kept 19 bases outside the gene matches. The CDR3 bases are TGTGCCAGCATCCGGGGCGGCGGGGGAGCGATATGGAATGAGCAGTTCTTC. It codes for CASIRGGGGAIWNEQFF.

By proportion, this clonotype is large. The chain links TRBV15 to TRBJ2-3; TRBD2 agrees at 9 bases. The length of the CDR3 is 17 residues. Germline CDR1 reads LNHNV; CDR2 reads YYDKDF (reference sequence). Trimming took 5 bases from V and 4 from J; bases not matched to a gene: 13. CDR3: CATSSEGWASGADTQYF. The CDR3, as DNA: TGTGCCACCAGCTCGGAGGGGTGGGCTAGCGGGGCAGATACGCAGTATTTT.